This TCR beta chain is from a study of OX40 agonist ivuxolimab in advanced cancers. The overall study: Partial responses were observed in three patients, of whom one had hepatocellular carcinoma and two had cutaneous melanoma. Study-wide points: The work left the antigen specificity of expanded peripheral T cells undetermined. Average numbers of expanded clones were greater in CD8+ T cells than in CD4+.

Blood samples were obtained at baseline, cycle 4 day 1, and cycle 7 day 1. TCRdb's copy holds only in-frame clones and misses some; the assay was immunoSEQ multiplex PCR. The sample shows 70,000 to 95,000 clones, approximately 90% of them seen only once. Comment on this clone: Antigen: not known.

This CDR3 spans 14 amino acids. J was trimmed by 7 bases and V by 6 bases; bases with no gene match: 9. CDR1 and CDR2 (germline): KGHSH, LQKENI. The V gene is TRBV18, the J gene TRBJ1-5; 7 bases fit TRBD1. This TCR came from an adult with an advanced solid tumor such as melanoma, head and neck, liver or kidney cancer. The source material was CD4+ or CD8+ T cells sorted from blood, sampled in a trial of the OX40 agonist ivuxolimab. CDR3 DNA: TGTGCCAGCTCCCCCTTCCAGGGGGACCAGCCCCAGCATTTT. Amino acids: CASSPFQGDQPQHF.